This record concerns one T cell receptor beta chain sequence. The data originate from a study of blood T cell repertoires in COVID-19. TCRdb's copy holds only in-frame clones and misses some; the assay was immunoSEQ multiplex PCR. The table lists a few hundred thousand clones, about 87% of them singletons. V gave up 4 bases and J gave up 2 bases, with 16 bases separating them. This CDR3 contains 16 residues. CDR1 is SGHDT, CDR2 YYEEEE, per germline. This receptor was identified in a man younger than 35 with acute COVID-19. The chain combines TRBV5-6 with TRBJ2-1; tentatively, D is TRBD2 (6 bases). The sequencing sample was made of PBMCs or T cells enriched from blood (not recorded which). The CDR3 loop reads CASSPFSGGTYNEQFF. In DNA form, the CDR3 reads TGTGCCAGCAGCCCTTTCTCTGGCGGGACCTACAATGAGCAGTTCTTC.